The TCR beta chain described here comes from a study of identifying expanded T cells in peripheral blood. This clone was detected only a few times. Only in-frame clones appear in the TCRdb table, and some are missing; sequencing was by immunoSEQ multiplex PCR. The sample holds tens of thousands of clones, almost 85% seen once. What was sequenced was blood. The receptor comes from a person aged 18 to 75 in good health.

The CDR3 reads CASSYRAGRGNEKLFF. The CDR3 region has the DNA TGTGCCAGCAGTTACCGGGCAGGGAGGGGAAATGAAAAACTGTTTTTT. The chain is built from TRBV6-5 and TRBJ1-4; perhaps TRBD1 as D (5 bases). The germline V gene encodes CDR1 MNHEY and CDR2 SVGAGI. The ends were cut back, 2 bases at V and 5 bases at J, with 15 bases in the middle. The CDR3 totals 16 residues.